Below, one T cell receptor (beta chain) is given with its context. Antigen unknown. Total RNA (roughly 530 ng) served as template for TCR beta cDNA synthesis primed by a constant-region primer. Libraries of TCR beta came from three nested multiplex PCR rounds with slightly modified ARM-PCR. TRBV1-TRBV30 forward primers paired with a C-beta reverse primer drove the first two PCR rounds, about 9 cycles each. One entry per CDR3 protein results from TCRdb running MiXCR on the multiplex PCR reads. There are 310,000 or so distinct CDR3 sequences in the sample; around three fifths occur only once, and around 15% lies in the top ten. The data stem from a study of tumor-infiltrating lymphocytes in primary liver carcinoma. Study results and limitations: Blood had a significantly lower top-250-clone fraction than tumors did (p = 0.039). The study found tumor-adjacent and tumor-blood pairs overlapped less than tumor region pairs.

Germline assignment: CDR1 GTSNPN and CDR2 SVGIG (reference sequence). This CDR3 has 13 residues. V was shortened by 0 bases and J by 5 bases, with 9 bases between the two germline ends. Germline DNA was extracted alongside blood RNA, which was obtained from unsorted whole blood. The sample taken for sequencing was peripheral blood. This TCR derives from a woman aged 25 to 39 with primary liver carcinoma and hepatitis B virus infection. The chain has TRBV30 and TRBJ2-3; D is undetermined. CDR3 bases: TGTGCCTGGAGTGTAGTTTTAAAAGATACGCAGTATTTT. It encodes CAWSVVLKDTQYF.